The entry that follows covers one TCR beta chain sequence. The data belong to a study of blood T cell repertoires in COVID-19. In the study overall: Spain, Italy and the United States supplied samples that represented acute and convalescent COVID-19. The cDNA or gDNA used as material had been derived from T cells, B-cell-depleted T cells, or PBMCs.

In the authors' methods: Reference gene primer amplification yielded estimated nucleated cell counts. The protocol was immunoSEQ multiplex PCR, while the TCRdb copy is restricted to in-frame clones and leaves out a portion. The V and J calls and clone size were taken over from that table, and D and trimming were inferred from the DNA. Of over 20,000 clones in the sample, about 86% were seen once. This CDR3 is 17 amino acids long. Trimming cost V 8 bases and J 0 bases; bases outside gene matches: 10. Germline CDR1 and CDR2: SGHTA and FQGNSA. Sequencing was done on a sample of peripheral blood. The sequence was collected from a man aged 65 to 79 with acute or convalescent COVID-19. This rearrangement joins TRBV7-2 to TRBJ2-6; 7 positions agree with TRBD2. As DNA, the CDR3 is TGTGCCAGCCGCCCGGGGACTATTAGCTCTGGGGCCAACGTCCTGACTTTC. It is translated as CASRPGTISSGANVLTF.